This TCR beta chain was sequenced during a study of immune evolution from preneoplasia to lung adenocarcinoma. Study results and caveats: From normal lung to invasive adenocarcinoma, top clone frequencies appeared to decrease.

The table came from immunoSEQ multiplex PCR; TCRdb's copy has only in-frame clones and leaves some out. The sample has several thousand clones; roughly 80% are singletons. For this clone: What it binds is unknown.

The V gene's germline CDR1 is SGDLS and CDR2 YYNGEE. This CDR3 is built from 14 residues. Trimming left V 0 bases short and J 6 bases short, with 12 bases between. The sample was FFPE minimally invasive lung adenocarcinoma tissue. The chain combines TRBV9 with TRBJ1-1; no definite D call. The TCR comes from a person aged 70 to 79 with lung adenocarcinoma. Written as DNA, the CDR3 is TGTGCCAGCAGCGTAGGAGGCCCAACGGCTGAAGCTTTCTTT. It codes for CASSVGGPTAEAFF.